Included here is one T cell receptor beta chain sequence, with context. These data originate in a study of neoadjuvant anti-PD-1 for oral cavity cancer. Germline values: CDR1 KGHSH, CDR2 LQKENI. V was shortened by 4 bases and J by 2 bases, with 11 bases between the two germline ends. The CDR3 totals 15 residues. Patients had newly diagnosed, untreated stage II-IVA oral cavity squamous cell carcinoma. The assay was immunoSEQ multiplex PCR, and TCRdb's table has in-frame clones only and misses some. The sample includes under 10,000 clones, about 68% of them seen just once. Specimen: tumor tissue, collected before nivolumab (anti-PD-1) treatment. This TCR was recovered from a person aged 35 to 85 with oral cavity squamous cell carcinoma. The chain recombines TRBV18 with TRBJ1-4, with D unclear. CDR3: CASSREPATNEKLFF. The CDR3 DNA follows: TGTGCCAGCTCACGAGAACCTGCCACTAATGAAAAACTGTTTTTT. Full variable domain (remainder filled in from reference TRBV18 and TRBJ1-4): NAGVMQNPRHLVRRRGQEARLRCSPMKGHSHVYWYRQLPEEGLKFMVYLQKENIIDESGMPKERFSAEFPKEGPSILRIQQVVRGDSAAYFCASSREPATNEKLFFGSGTQLSVL.